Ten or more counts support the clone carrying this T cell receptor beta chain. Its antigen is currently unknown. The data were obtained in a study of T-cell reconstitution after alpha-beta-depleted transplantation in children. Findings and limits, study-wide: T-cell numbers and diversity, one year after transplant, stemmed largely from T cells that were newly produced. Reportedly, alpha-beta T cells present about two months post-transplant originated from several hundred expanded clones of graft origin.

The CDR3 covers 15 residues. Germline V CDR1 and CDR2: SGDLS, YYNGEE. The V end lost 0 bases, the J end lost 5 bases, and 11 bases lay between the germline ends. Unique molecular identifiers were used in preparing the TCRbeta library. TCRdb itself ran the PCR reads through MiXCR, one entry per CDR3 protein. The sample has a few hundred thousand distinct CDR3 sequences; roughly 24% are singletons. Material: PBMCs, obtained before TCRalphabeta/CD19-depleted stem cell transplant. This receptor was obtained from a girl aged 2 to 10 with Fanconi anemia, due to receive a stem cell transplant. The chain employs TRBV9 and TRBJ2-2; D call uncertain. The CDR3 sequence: CASSVGALLTGELFF. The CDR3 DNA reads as TGTGCCAGCAGCGTAGGAGCTCTCCTAACCGGGGAGCTGTTTTTT.